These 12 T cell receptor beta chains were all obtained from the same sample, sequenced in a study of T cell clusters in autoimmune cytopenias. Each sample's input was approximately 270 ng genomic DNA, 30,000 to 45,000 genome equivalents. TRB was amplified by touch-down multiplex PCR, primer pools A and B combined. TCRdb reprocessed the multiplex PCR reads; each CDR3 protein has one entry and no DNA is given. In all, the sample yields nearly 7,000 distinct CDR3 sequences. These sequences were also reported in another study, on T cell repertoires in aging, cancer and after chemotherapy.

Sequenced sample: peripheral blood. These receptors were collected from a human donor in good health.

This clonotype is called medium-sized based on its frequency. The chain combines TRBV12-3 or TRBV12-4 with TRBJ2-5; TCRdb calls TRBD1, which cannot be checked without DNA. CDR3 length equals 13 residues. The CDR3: CASQWDYQETQYF.

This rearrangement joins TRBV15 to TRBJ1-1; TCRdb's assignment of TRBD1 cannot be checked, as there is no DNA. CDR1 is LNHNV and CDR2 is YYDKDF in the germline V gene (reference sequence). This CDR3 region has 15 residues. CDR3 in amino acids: CATSRAGTGGTEAFF.

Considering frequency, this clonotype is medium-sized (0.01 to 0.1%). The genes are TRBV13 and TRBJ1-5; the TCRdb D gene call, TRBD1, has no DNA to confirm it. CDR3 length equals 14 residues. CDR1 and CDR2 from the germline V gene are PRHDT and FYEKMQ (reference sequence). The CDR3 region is CASSLTGDPQPQHF.

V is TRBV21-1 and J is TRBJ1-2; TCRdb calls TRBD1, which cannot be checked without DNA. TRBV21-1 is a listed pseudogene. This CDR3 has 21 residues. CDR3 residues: CASSKCWPMRGASPSGYGYTF.

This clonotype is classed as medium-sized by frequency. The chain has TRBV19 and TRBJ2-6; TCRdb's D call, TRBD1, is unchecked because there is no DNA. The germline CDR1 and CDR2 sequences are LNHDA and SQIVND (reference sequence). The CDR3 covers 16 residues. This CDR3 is CASSITGSLGANVLTF.

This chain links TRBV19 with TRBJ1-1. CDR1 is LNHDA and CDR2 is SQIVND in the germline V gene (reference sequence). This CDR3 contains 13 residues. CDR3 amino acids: CASSIDPNTEAFF.

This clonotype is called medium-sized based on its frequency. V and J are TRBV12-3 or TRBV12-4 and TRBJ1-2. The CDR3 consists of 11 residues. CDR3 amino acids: CASSGGSGYTF.

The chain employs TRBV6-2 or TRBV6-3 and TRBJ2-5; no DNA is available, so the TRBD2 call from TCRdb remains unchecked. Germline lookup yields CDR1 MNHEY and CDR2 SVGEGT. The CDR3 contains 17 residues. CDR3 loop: CASSYSGLRGREETQYF.

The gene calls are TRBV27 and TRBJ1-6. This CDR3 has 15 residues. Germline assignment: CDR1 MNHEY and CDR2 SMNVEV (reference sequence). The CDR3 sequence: CASSEGPGGNSPLHF.

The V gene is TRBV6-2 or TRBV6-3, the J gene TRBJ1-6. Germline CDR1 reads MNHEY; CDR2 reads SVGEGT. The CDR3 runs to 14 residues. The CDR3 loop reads CASSYTWSYSPLHF.

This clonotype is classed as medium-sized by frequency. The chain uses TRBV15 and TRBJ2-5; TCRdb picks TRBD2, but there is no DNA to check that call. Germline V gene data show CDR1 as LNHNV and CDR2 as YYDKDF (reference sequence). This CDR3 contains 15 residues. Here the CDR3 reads CATSRFGLDSGTQYF.

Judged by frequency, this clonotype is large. CDR3 residues: CASSRDSWEETQYF. V and J are TRBV19 and TRBJ2-5; there is no DNA to check the TCRdb D call of TRBD1. This CDR3 is 14 amino acids long. From germline, CDR1 is LNHDA and CDR2 SQIVND (reference sequence).